This TCR beta chain emerged from a study of human T cells and chemical hapten exposure. Sample time point: patch test 2, 6 weeks after DPC sensitization. Treatment given: therapeutic diphenylcyclopropenone sensitization with weekly scalp DPC. Every patch test was put on after a blood sample was taken. MiXCR was run by TCRdb on the RACE reads, yielding one entry per CDR3 protein. The sample records 360,000 or so distinct CDR3 sequences, about 6.3% being singletons. There are 15 residues in the CDR3. The ends were cut back, 3 bases at V and 2 bases at J, with 13 bases in the middle. Germline V CDR1 and CDR2: ENHRY, SYGVKD. With respect to this clonotype: Its antigen is currently unknown.

Findings of the study overall: Correlating positively with patch test score were the PT1 expanded TCR counts. Versus controls, expanded TCRs had significantly more large CDR3 similarity clusters.

The sequencing used whole blood, collected in connection with sensitization to the hapten diphenylcyclopropenone (DPC). This receptor was obtained from a woman between 18 and 29 years old with alopecia areata. Some clones in this sample may be carry-over from other donors' samples. This chain uses TRBV10-3 with TRBJ1-2; D might be TRBD1 (5 bases). The CDR3 DNA is TGTGCCATCAGTGAAAACCGACAGAACAACTATGGCTACACCTTC. Protein product: CAISENRQNNYGYTF.